The entry below gives a single T cell receptor (beta chain) sequence along with its context. The ends were cut back, 0 bases at V and 3 bases at J, with 13 bases in the middle. Germline values: CDR1 SGDLS, CDR2 YYNGEE. CDR3 length: 16 amino acids. Only in-frame clones appear in the TCRdb table, and some are missing; sequencing was by immunoSEQ multiplex PCR. Among 250,000 to 400,000 clones, approximately 87% were seen once, and the ten largest hold roughly 2.8%. This sample stems from a study of blood T cell repertoires in COVID-19. Study-wide background: Acute-phase and convalescent COVID-19 samples originated in the United States, Italy and Spain. Sample material is recorded as cDNA or gDNA derived from T cells, B-cell-depleted T cells, or PBMCs.

Seattle participants joined during active infection and were tracked over time. Sequencing was done on a sample of peripheral blood. This chain uses TRBV9 with TRBJ2-1; D not certain. The source is a woman in her twenties or thirties with COVID-19, enrolled during active disease. The CDR3: CASSVGSSMRYNEQFF. The DNA for the CDR3 is TGTGCCAGCAGCGTAGGTAGTAGCATGCGCTACAATGAGCAGTTCTTC.